A single sample gave rise to the 8 T cell receptor beta chains below, sequenced in a study of T cells after yellow fever vaccination. From the 5' RACE reads, TCRdb called clonotypes with MiXCR, one entry per CDR3 protein. The profile shows around 250,000 distinct CDR3 sequences, 5.2% of them singletons. Source: CD4+ T cells sorted from PBMCs, taken on the day of the yellow fever booster vaccination. Source of these receptors: a man younger than 35 who received the YFV17D yellow fever vaccine.

This clonotype was observed at least ten times. The chain is built from TRBV20-1 and TRBJ1-4; D is undetermined. V lost 5 bases to trimming and J lost 0 bases, with 10 bases between them. The CDR3 loop spans 14 amino acids. In germline, CDR1 is DFQATT, CDR2 SNEGSKA (reference sequence). CDR3 DNA: TGCAGTGCTGGAGGAGAGTCAACTAATGAAAAACTGTTTTTT. Protein: CSAGGESTNEKLFF.

There are a few counts of this clonotype. The chain joins TRBV18 to TRBJ2-7; D tentatively reads TRBD1 or TRBD2 (5 bases each). The CDR3 sequence is 16 residues long. CDR1 KGHSH and CDR2 LQKENI come from the germline V gene. The germline V and J ends were trimmed by 3 bases and 1 base, with 16 bases remaining between them. CDR3 residues: CASSPSGTLRSYEQYF. CDR3 sequence (DNA): TGTGCCAGCTCACCTTCCGGGACCCTTAGGTCCTACGAGCAGTACTTC.

This clonotype was observed at least ten times. The CDR3 bases are TGTGCCAGCAGCGTTTACACAGATACGCAGTATTTT. The encoded protein is CASSVYTDTQYF. This chain links TRBV11-2 with TRBJ2-3; no reliable D call. Germline V gene lookup returns CDR1 SGHAT and CDR2 FQNNGV. Trimming took 5 bases from V and 2 from J, leaving 5 bases between them. The CDR3 length is 12 residues. Combining the CDR3 with reference TRBV11-2 and TRBJ2-3 gives the whole variable domain EAGVAQSPRYKIIEKRQSVAFWCNPISGHATLYWYQQILGQGPKLLIQFQNNGVVDDSQLPKDRFSAERLKGVDSTLKIQPAKLEDSAVYLCASSVYTDTQYFGPGTRLTVL.

This clonotype turned up a few times. The CDR3 reads CASSLMGYEQYF. The CDR3 region has the DNA TGTGCCAGCAGTTTAATGGGGTACGAGCAGTACTTC. J is TRBJ2-7 and V is TRBV12-3 or TRBV12-4, with D uncertain. The V end lost 2 bases, the J end lost 4 bases, and 6 bases lay between the germline ends. The CDR3 is 12 residues long.

This clonotype appeared a few times. This chain uses TRBV18 with TRBJ2-2; D is perhaps TRBD1 (5 bases). Trimming stripped 6 bases from V and 3 bases from J, with 11 bases between. Looked up from germline, CDR1 is KGHSH and CDR2 is LQKENI. CDR3 size: 14 residues. DNA of the CDR3: TGTGCCAGCTCTTCGACAGACTACACCGGGGAGCTGTTTTTT. Translation: CASSSTDYTGELFF.

At least ten counts were recorded for this clonotype. The chain employs TRBV6-2 or TRBV6-3 and TRBJ2-6; tentatively, D is TRBD1 (5 bases). CDR1 is MNHEY, CDR2 SVGEGT, per germline. The V gene lost 5 bases and the J gene lost 3 bases, with 8 bases spanning the gap. The CDR3 is 14 residues long. The CDR3 reads CASSPGYGANVLTF. The CDR3 nucleotides read TGTGCCAGCAGTCCAGGGTATGGGGCCAACGTCCTGACTTTC.

This chain joins TRBV7-2 and TRBJ1-1; D not resolved. This CDR3 contains 13 residues. V was cut by 5 bases and J by 5 bases, with 12 bases left in between. The V gene's germline CDR1 is SGHTA and CDR2 FQGNSA. CDR3 sequence reads: CASSRAVRTEAFF. The CDR3 nucleotides read TGTGCCAGCAGCAGGGCAGTCCGGACTGAAGCTTTCTTT.

There are a few counts of this clonotype. The rearrangement uses TRBV19 and TRBJ2-2, with unresolved D. The ends were cut back, 3 bases at V and 4 bases at J, with 12 bases in the middle. The CDR3 is 15 residues long. Germline V CDR1 and CDR2: LNHDA, SQIVND (reference sequence). CDR3 sequence (DNA): TGTGCCAGTAGTATTCTTTCGCTCAGCACCGGGGAGCTGTTTTTT. This gives the protein CASSILSLSTGELFF.